Reported below is one T cell receptor beta chain. Its antigen is undetermined. The data stem from a study of CXCR3-negative and CXCR3-positive naive CD8 T cells. Broader study findings: Against CXCR3-negative naive cells, CXCR3-positive naive cells showed more hydrophobic TRB CDR3s.

Carrying UMI labels, the TRB cDNA libraries were prepared through 5' RACE. TCRdb reprocessed the 5' RACE reads; each CDR3 protein has one entry and no DNA is given. This sample contains 55,000 to 65,000 distinct CDR3 sequences. The CDR3 extends over 14 amino acids. The sequence was collected from a human donor in good health. Some clones in this sample may be carry-over from other donors' samples. Sequencing used naive CXCR3+ CD8+ T cells from blood. The subset was: CD45RO-CCR7+CD27+CD95- naive CD8+ T cells expressing CXCR3 (TNR3+). The chain recombines TRBV12-3 or TRBV12-4 with TRBJ1-5; TCRdb reports TRBD1, a call that lacks DNA to check it against. The CDR3 sequence is CASSFGDSNQPQHF.